One and the same sample provided the 24 T cell receptor beta chains below, sequenced in a study of shared clonotypes between healthy human individuals. Selected positively for CCR7 and CD45RO-negative, naive CD8 cells excluded terminally differentiated effector memory CD45RA+ cells. The table came from immunoSEQ multiplex PCR; TCRdb's copy has only in-frame clones and leaves some out. The sample lists 1.5 million to 2.5 million clones, over 85% seen once, with 0.95% to 1.5% in the top ten. Material for sequencing was naive CD8+ T cells sorted from blood. These receptors were obtained from a man aged 18-30 years in good health.

V is TRBV11-3 and J is TRBJ1-4; D may be TRBD1 (6 bases). V lost 6 bases, J lost 2 bases, and 13 bases lay in between. CDR3 size: 15 residues. CDR1 SGHNT and CDR2 YENEEA come from the germline V gene. The CDR3 is CASRTQGTTNEKLFF. The CDR3 nucleotides are TGTGCCAGCAGGACTCAGGGGACCACTAATGAAAAACTGTTTTTT.

V is TRBV7-2 and J is TRBJ2-7, with TRBD1 identical over 10 bases. After removal of 1 base from V and 3 bases from J, the junction contained 6 bases not matched to a gene. This CDR3 is built from 16 residues. Germline V lookup: CDR1 SGHTA, CDR2 FQGNSA. CDR3 residues: CASSLGRGTGVYEQYF. As DNA, the CDR3 is TGTGCCAGCAGCTTAGGAAGGGGGACAGGGGTCTACGAGCAGTACTTC.

The chain links TRBV15 to TRBJ2-7; tentatively, D is TRBD1 (6 bases). Germline CDR1 LNHNV, CDR2 YYDKDF (reference sequence). The ends were cut back, 5 bases at V and 6 bases at J, with 14 bases in the middle. The CDR3 spans 13 residues. The CDR3 nucleotides read TGTGCCACCAGCCAGGGGATTTGGGGCGAGCAGTACTTC. Amino acids: CATSQGIWGEQYF.

The chain couples TRBV7-9 to TRBJ2-5; a weak D match, TRBD1 (5 bases). The germline V and J ends were trimmed by 5 bases and 1 base, with 11 bases remaining between them. CDR1 and CDR2 from the germline V gene are SEHNR and FQNEAQ (reference sequence). The CDR3 has 14 residues. CDR3 amino acids: CASSPTRAQETQYF. The CDR3 nucleotides are TGTGCCAGCAGCCCCACCAGGGCCCAAGAGACCCAGTACTTC.

The chain couples TRBV6-4 to TRBJ2-3; no firm D call. V lost 6 bases and J lost 1, with 8 bases in between. CDR3 length: 13 amino acids. Germline CDR1 reads MRHNA; CDR2 reads SNTAGT. CDR3 region: CASSELGTDTQYF. In nucleotides, the CDR3 is TGTGCCAGCAGCGAATTAGGCACAGATACGCAGTATTTT.

The J gene is TRBJ2-1, the V gene TRBV4-1, with D perhaps TRBD2 (6 bases). CDR1 and CDR2 from the germline V gene are MGHRA and YSYEKL. CDR3 length equals 20 residues. Trimming removed 4 bases from V and 0 bases from J, with 25 bases in between. The CDR3 sequence: CASSPNPPSVGLHSYNEQFF. CDR3 bases: TGCGCCAGCAGCCCAAACCCACCTAGCGTCGGGCTACACTCCTACAATGAGCAGTTCTTC.

The chain joins TRBV6-5 to TRBJ2-1, with 9 bases that match TRBD1. V trimming: 2 bases; J trimming: 15 bases; junction bases outside the gene matches: 8. The CDR3 spans 13 residues. CDR1 is MNHEY, CDR2 SVGAGI, per germline. CDR3 loop: CASSYAGGQGMFF. The CDR3 DNA is TGTGCCAGCAGTTACGCTGGGGGACAGGGAATGTTCTTC.

CDR3 DNA: TGTGCCAGTAGTAACTACCTGGGGCAGCAAGAGACCCAGTACTTC. As protein: CASSNYLGQQETQYF. J is TRBJ2-5 and V is TRBV19; TRBD1 is a possible D gene (5 bases). In germline, CDR1 is LNHDA, CDR2 SQIVND (reference sequence). The germline V and J ends were trimmed by 4 bases and 2 bases, with 14 bases remaining between them. The CDR3 is 15 residues long.

This chain links TRBV6-5 with TRBJ1-6; 7 bases agree with TRBD1. The CDR3 contains 14 residues. The V and J ends lost 2 bases and 8 bases, in that order; junction bases with no gene match: 3. CDR1 and CDR2 (germline): MNHEY, SVGAGI. The CDR3 sequence is CASSYQGVDSPLHF. The CDR3 DNA is TGTGCCAGCAGTTACCAGGGGGTTGATTCACCCCTCCACTTT.

V and J are TRBV27 and TRBJ1-1; D is undetermined. Germline V gives CDR1 MNHEY, CDR2 SMNVEV (reference sequence). CDR3 length: 11 amino acids. Trimming took off 7 bases at V and 4 bases at J, with 7 bases between the two ends. CDR3 sequence reads: CASNWGTEAFF. The CDR3 nucleotides are TGTGCCAGCAATTGGGGCACTGAAGCTTTCTTT.

This rearrangement joins TRBV4-1 to TRBJ2-5; TRBD2 aligns across 7 bases. Germline-derived CDR1 and CDR2 are MGHRA and YSYEKL. Trimming at V came to 0 bases and at J to 5 bases, leaving 6 bases not matched to a gene. CDR3 length: 15 amino acids. As DNA, the CDR3 is TGCGCCAGCAGCCAAGATCCGGGGGGATGGGAGACCCAGTACTTC. Translating it yields CASSQDPGGWETQYF.

The J gene is TRBJ1-5, the V gene TRBV19; 11 bases align to TRBD1. V shed 5 bases and J 5 bases; nucleotides not matched to a gene: 11. Germline V gene data show CDR1 as LNHDA and CDR2 as SQIVND (reference sequence). The CDR3 is 17 amino acids. In DNA form, the CDR3 reads TGTGCCAGTAGTCACACGGACAGGGGGCCATTCGATCAGCCCCAGCATTTT. It specifies CASSHTDRGPFDQPQHF.

The chain is built from TRBV6-5 and TRBJ2-7; the D is unclear. The CDR3 has 15 residues. CDR1 and CDR2 (germline): MNHEY, SVGAGI. Trimming stripped 0 bases from V and 1 base from J, with 10 bases between. The CDR3 DNA reads as TGTGCCAGCAGTTACTCGCCAAGCTATTCCTACGAGCAGTACTTC. Amino acids: CASSYSPSYSYEQYF.

The V gene is TRBV27, the J gene TRBJ2-7, with unresolved D. The CDR3 is 13 amino acids. CDR1 and CDR2 from the germline V gene are MNHEY and SMNVEV (reference sequence). Trimming left V 8 bases short and J 5 bases short, with 16 bases between. The CDR3 coding sequence is TGTGCCAGCGCTGACCTAAAGGCCCACGAGCAGTACTTC. Amino acids: CASADLKAHEQYF.

The gene calls are TRBV2 and TRBJ1-5; no clear D gene. The CDR3 runs to 13 residues. CDR1 is SNHLY and CDR2 is FYNNEI in the germline V gene. V was trimmed by 4 bases and J by 2 bases, leaving 6 bases between them. CDR3 sequence reads: CASSAYRNQPQHF. In nucleotides, the CDR3 is TGTGCCAGCAGTGCCTATCGCAATCAGCCCCAGCATTTT.

Turning to this clone: Within the sample, other DNA sequences also encode this same CDR3. The CDR3 DNA follows: TGCGCCAGCAGCTTGGGACTAGCCGAAACCTACGAGCAGTACTTC. Translating it yields CASSLGLAETYEQYF. This chain uses TRBV5-1 with TRBJ2-7; TRBD2 aligns across 7 bases. The germline V gene encodes CDR1 SGHRS and CDR2 YFSETQ. The trim removed 0 bases at V and 2 bases at J, leaving 5 bases unmatched. The CDR3 consists of 15 residues.

A remark on this clone: This sample includes further DNA sequences coding for the same CDR3. J is TRBJ2-7 and V is TRBV29-1; D might be TRBD1 (5 bases). There are 11 residues in the CDR3. The V end lost 3 bases, the J end lost 4 bases, and 7 bases lay between the germline ends. CDR1 is SQVTM, CDR2 ANQGSEA, per germline. The CDR3 loop is CSVEAGYEQYF. Here the CDR3 DNA reads TGCAGCGTTGAGGCAGGGTACGAGCAGTACTTC.

J is TRBJ2-5 and V is TRBV11-2, with D possibly matching TRBD1 (6 bases). This CDR3 is 16 amino acids long. The germline V gene encodes CDR1 SGHAT and CDR2 FQNNGV. V lost 5 bases, J lost 5 bases, and 21 bases lay in between. The CDR3 region is CASSQGWGRGGETQYF. The CDR3 nucleotides read TGTGCCAGCAGCCAGGGGTGGGGTCGAGGTGGGGAGACCCAGTACTTC.

The rearrangement uses TRBV28 and TRBJ2-7; possible D gene TRBD2, 6 bases. The length of the CDR3 is 15 residues. Looked up from germline, CDR1 is MDHEN and CDR2 is SYDVKM. V was cut by 2 bases and J by 3 bases, with 14 bases left in between. The CDR3 DNA follows: TGTGCCAGCAGTTTAAGGCAGGGAGGAGGCTACGAGCAGTACTTC. Protein product: CASSLRQGGGYEQYF.

The chain uses TRBV9 and TRBJ1-1, with D uncertain. CDR3 size: 16 residues. V gave up 4 bases and J gave up 6 bases, with 22 bases separating them. The germline CDR1 and CDR2 sequences are SGDLS and YYNGEE. CDR3 region: CASSPSILEREAEAFF. In nucleotides, the CDR3 is TGTGCCAGCAGCCCCTCCATTCTCGAAAGGGAGGCTGAAGCTTTCTTT. Full variable domain (remainder filled in from reference TRBV9 and TRBJ1-1): DSGVTQTPKHLITATGQRVTLRCSPRSGDLSVYWYQQSLDQGLQFLIQYYNGEERAKGNILERFSAQQFPDLHSELNLSSLELGDSALYFCASSPSILEREAEAFFGQGTRLTVV.

This clone was picked up one time. The chain recombines TRBV9 with TRBJ2-1; 7 bases are a match to TRBD1. The germline V gene encodes CDR1 SGDLS and CDR2 YYNGEE. CDR3 length: 16 residues. V gave up 0 bases and J gave up 3 bases; unmatched junction bases: 6. CDR3 sequence (DNA): TGTGCCAGCAGCGTAGTCGACGGGACAGTCTACAATGAGCAGTTCTTC. Its protein product is CASSVVDGTVYNEQFF.

This clone was observed once. The CDR3 sequence: CASGGGLTQHF. CDR3 DNA: TGTGCCAGCGGAGGGGGCCTCACCCAGCATTTT. The chain has TRBV2 and TRBJ1-5; 7 nucleotides line up with TRBD1. V lost 8 bases, J lost 11 bases, and 6 bases stayed unmatched. Germline CDR1 is SNHLY and CDR2 is FYNNEI. The length of the CDR3 is 11 residues.

The chain recombines TRBV6-6 with TRBJ2-7, with TRBD2 identical over 9 bases. The germline V gene has CDR1 MNHNY and CDR2 SVGAGI (reference sequence). This CDR3 has 14 residues. V trimming: 8 bases; J trimming: 3 bases; junction bases outside the gene matches: 8. CDR3 sequence: CASGLIAGDYEQYF. Written as DNA, the CDR3 is TGTGCCAGCGGTCTTATAGCGGGAGACTACGAGCAGTACTTC.

The chain is built from TRBV30 and TRBJ1-1; D ambiguous. This CDR3 region has 16 residues. Per germline, CDR1 GTSNPN and CDR2 SVGIG (reference sequence). Trimming took 0 bases from V and 1 from J, leaving 15 bases between them. The CDR3, as DNA: TGTGCCTGGAGTGTACTTTTGGGAGGACCGAACACTGAAGCTTTCTTT. It translates to CAWSVLLGGPNTEAFF.